This T cell receptor beta chain originates from a study of cytomegalovirus exposure and HLA in healthy donors. Vbeta (60) and Jbeta (13) primers were used in the PCR. The protocol was immunoSEQ multiplex PCR, while the TCRdb copy is restricted to in-frame clones and leaves out a portion. The table counts 220,000 or so clones; about 1.1% lies in the top ten. Though nominally healthy at sampling, donors likely had unrecorded immune exposures. CDR3 length equals 14 residues. CDR1 SGHTA and CDR2 FQGTGA come from the germline V gene. Germline trimming cut 2 bases from V and 8 bases from J; bases unmatched to any gene: 6. Study-wide results and limits: A cluster of highly shared sequence variants was likely a sequencing artifact. Cytomegalovirus association was listed for about 180 TCR beta chains.

A note on this clone: Its antigen is unknown.

The sequenced sample consisted of PBMCs. The receptor was derived from a girl aged 2-15 years in good health and CMV-seropositive. The rearrangement joins TRBV7-3 to TRBJ2-1; 7 bases agree with TRBD2. The CDR3 sequence is CASSLGTSVDEQFF. CDR3 DNA: TGTGCCAGCAGCTTAGGAACTAGCGTCGATGAGCAGTTCTTC.